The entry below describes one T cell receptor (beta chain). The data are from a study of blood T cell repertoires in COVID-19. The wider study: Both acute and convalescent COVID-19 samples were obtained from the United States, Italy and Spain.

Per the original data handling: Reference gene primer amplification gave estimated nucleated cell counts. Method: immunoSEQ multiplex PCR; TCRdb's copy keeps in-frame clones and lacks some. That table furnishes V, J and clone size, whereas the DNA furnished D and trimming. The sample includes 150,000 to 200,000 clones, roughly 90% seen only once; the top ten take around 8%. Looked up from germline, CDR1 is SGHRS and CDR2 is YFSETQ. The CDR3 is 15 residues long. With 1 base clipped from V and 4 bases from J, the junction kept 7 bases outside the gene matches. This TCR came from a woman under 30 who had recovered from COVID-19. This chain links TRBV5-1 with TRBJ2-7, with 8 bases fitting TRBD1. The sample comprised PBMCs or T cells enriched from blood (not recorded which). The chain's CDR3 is CASSLSQGALYEQYF. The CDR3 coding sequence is TGCGCCAGCAGCTTGAGTCAGGGGGCGCTTTACGAGCAGTACTTC.